This T cell receptor beta chain was captured in a study of T cells in Graves' hyperthyroidism and ophthalmopathy. Germline CDR1 is SQVTM and CDR2 is ANQGSEA. The CDR3 totals 13 residues. Trimming pared 4 bases from V and 1 base from J, leaving 11 bases between. This clonotype was counted ten times or more. Antigen specificity is unknown. Study-level results: Peripheral blood also featured most of the thyroid clonotypes expanded above 0.001.

Amplified TCR beta CDR3 regions derived from RNA transcripts. RT-PCR in the first round (using the HTBI primer set) targeted the TCR CDR3. TCRdb used MiXCR to reprocess the multiplex PCR reads, holding one entry per CDR3 protein. The table has roughly 420,000 distinct CDR3 sequences, about an eighth seen once. Sequencing was performed on blood. The clonotype was recovered from a woman under 30 with Graves' hyperthyroidism. V is TRBV29-1 and J is TRBJ2-7; no firm D call. Here the CDR3 reads CSVVATASYEQYF. The CDR3 coding sequence is TGCAGCGTTGTTGCGACGGCGTCCTACGAGCAGTACTTC.